This is a list of T cell receptor beta chains from one sample in a study of naive CD8 T cells in extremely preterm neonates. TCRdb's copy holds only in-frame clones and misses some; the assay was immunoSEQ multiplex PCR. The table has 7,300 or so clones, 90% to 95% seen once. Sequencing was performed on naive CD8+ T cells from cord blood. The receptors derive from a newborn in good health. Each CDR3 is given without its conserved first and last residue. The order of the fields is J gene, V gene, CDR3 length, CDR3 protein.

TRBJ2-7 TRBV5-6 12 ASSAGTMAYEQY
TRBJ2-7 TRBV4-1 14 ASSQTTGLAAHEQY
TRBJ2-2 TRBV27 16 ASSPSALAATSTGELF
TRBJ1-2 TRBV6-1 12 ASSEGQGAYGYT
TRBJ2-2 TRBV7-6 13 ASSVLATNTGELF
TRBJ2-7 TRBV7-9 12 ASSLLAGSYEQY
TRBJ1-4 TRBV25-1 10 ASSARDKKLF
TRBJ2-1 TRBV5-8 13 ASSLGQGAYNEQF
TRBJ1-1 TRBV5-4 12 ASSIQGANTEAF
TRBJ1-6 TRBV27 13 ASSLSRTGYSPLH
TRBJ2-1 TRBV30 11 ASFSGRNNEQF
TRBJ2-7 TRBV4-1 11 ASSPTTGYEQY
TRBJ2-7 TRBV10-3 11 AIRGQSAYEQY
TRBJ1-1 TRBV6-1 13 ASSEVGGVNTEAF
TRBJ2-7 TRBV5-1 12 ASSSGTGAYEQY
TRBJ2-1 TRBV6-6 10 ASSHGAHEQF
TRBJ2-7 TRBV4-1 13 ASSTRLAGEYEQY
TRBJ1-2 TRBV19 14 ASSEATGPWGYGYT
TRBJ1-5 TRBV27 11 ASSRRGGQPQH
TRBJ1-5 TRBV30 14 AWSVQSGRANQPQH
TRBJ2-5 TRBV7-9 11 ASTKGGEETQY
NA TRBV6-6 13 ASSYDSPGSYEQY
TRBJ1-2 TRBV7-7 13 ASSPKAGTGYGYT
TRBJ2-2 TRBV19 12 ASRDRPNTGELF
TRBJ2-7 TRBV5-8 12 ASSLRQGAYEQY
TRBJ1-5 TRBV27 16 ASSPLGTGRGMSQPQH